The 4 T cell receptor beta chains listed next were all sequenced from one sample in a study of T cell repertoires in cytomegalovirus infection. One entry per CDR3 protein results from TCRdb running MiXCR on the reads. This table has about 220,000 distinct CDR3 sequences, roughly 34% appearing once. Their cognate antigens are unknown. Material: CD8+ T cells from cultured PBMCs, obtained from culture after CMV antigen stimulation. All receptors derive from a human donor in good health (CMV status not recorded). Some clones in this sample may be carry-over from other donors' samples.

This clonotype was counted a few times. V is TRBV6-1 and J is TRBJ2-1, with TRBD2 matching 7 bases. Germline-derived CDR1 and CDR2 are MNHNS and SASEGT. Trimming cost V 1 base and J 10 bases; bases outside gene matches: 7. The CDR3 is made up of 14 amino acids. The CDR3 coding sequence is TGTGCCAGCAGTGAAGAATTAGCGGGTTACGAGCAGTTCTTC. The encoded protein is CASSEELAGYEQFF.

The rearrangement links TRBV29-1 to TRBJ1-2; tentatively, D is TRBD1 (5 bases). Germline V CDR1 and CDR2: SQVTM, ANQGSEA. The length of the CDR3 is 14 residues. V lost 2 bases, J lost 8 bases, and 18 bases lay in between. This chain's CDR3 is CSVEPPPGPKGYTF. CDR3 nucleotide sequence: TGCAGCGTTGAACCGCCACCGGGACCGAAGGGCTACACCTTC.

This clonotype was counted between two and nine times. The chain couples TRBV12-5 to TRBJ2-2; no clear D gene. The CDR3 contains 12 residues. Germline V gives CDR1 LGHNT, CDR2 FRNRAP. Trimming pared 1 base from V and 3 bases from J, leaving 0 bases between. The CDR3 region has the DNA TGTGCTAGTGGTTTGGACACCGGGGAGCTGTTTTTT. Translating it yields CASGLDTGELFF.

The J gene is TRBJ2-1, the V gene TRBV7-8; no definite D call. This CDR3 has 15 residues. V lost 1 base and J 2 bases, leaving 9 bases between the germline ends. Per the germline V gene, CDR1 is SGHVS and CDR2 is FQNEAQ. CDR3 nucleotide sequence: TGTGCCAGCAGCTTAGAGGACGGACCCTACAATGAGCAGTTCTTC. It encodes CASSLEDGPYNEQFF.